The 12 T cell receptor beta chains below were found in one sample sequenced in a study of cytomegalovirus exposure and HLA in healthy donors. Profiling relied on immunoSEQ multiplex PCR, and the TCRdb table lists in-frame clones only, not all of them. The profile covers 120,000 or so clones, with roughly 89% appearing a single time and under 2% taken by the ten largest. Sequencing was performed on PBMCs. These receptors originate from a woman under 30 in good health and CMV-seronegative.

The chain combines TRBV28 with TRBJ1-3; D is unresolved. Germline V gene lookup returns CDR1 MDHEN and CDR2 SYDVKM. This CDR3 spans 12 amino acids. V lost 7 bases and J lost 0, with 4 bases in between. The CDR3 bases are TGTGCCAGCACCCTCTCTGGAAACACCATATATTTT. It specifies CASTLSGNTIYF.

This clone came up a few times. The chain employs TRBV7-8 and TRBJ2-7; no definite D call. The CDR3 consists of 11 residues. Germline values: CDR1 SGHVS, CDR2 FQNEAQ. V dropped 6 bases and J dropped 7 bases, with 10 bases sitting between them. The CDR3 DNA is TGTGCCAGCAGTTTCGAGAGGGAGCAGTACTTC. Translated, it gives CASSFEREQYF.

This chain uses TRBV30 with TRBJ2-7; TRBD1 aligns across 8 bases. J lost 0 bases, V lost 1 base, and 5 bases had no gene match. The CDR3 loop spans 15 amino acids. Germline lookup yields CDR1 GTSNPN and CDR2 SVGIG (reference sequence). CDR3 amino acids: CAWSGGTGYSYEQYF. The DNA of the CDR3 is TGTGCCTGGAGTGGAGGGACAGGATACTCCTACGAGCAGTACTTC.

The gene calls are TRBV10-3 and TRBJ2-3; D perhaps matches TRBD1 (5 bases). The CDR3 runs to 14 residues. Germline CDR1 reads ENHRY; CDR2 reads SYGVKD. The germline V and J ends were trimmed by 7 bases and 2 bases, with 13 bases remaining between them. The DNA of the CDR3 is TGTGCCATCACCGAGGACACCTACACAGATACGCAGTATTTT. Protein product: CAITEDTYTDTQYF.

The chain recombines TRBV28 with TRBJ1-2; D not resolved. Trimming stripped 7 bases from V and 8 bases from J, with 20 bases between. CDR1 is MDHEN, CDR2 SYDVKM, per germline. This CDR3 spans 14 amino acids. CDR3 nucleotide sequence: TGTGCCAGCATCTCATCGAGGGTTTCGTGGGGCTACACCTTC. Its protein is CASISSRVSWGYTF.

This sequence joins TRBV19 and TRBJ2-3, with D maybe TRBD1 (6 bases). The V end was cut by 6 bases, the J end by 3 bases, with 16 bases between. The CDR3 is made up of 15 amino acids. The germline V gene encodes CDR1 LNHDA and CDR2 SQIVND (reference sequence). Here the CDR3 reads CASRDVWGQTDTQYF. The CDR3 DNA is TGTGCCAGTAGAGATGTTTGGGGGCAGACAGATACGCAGTATTTT.

The chain employs TRBV27 and TRBJ1-6; 7 positions match TRBD1. CDR3 length: 17 amino acids. The junction had 11 bases not matched to a gene; V was cut back by 2 bases and J by 7 bases. Germline lookup yields CDR1 MNHEY and CDR2 SMNVEV (reference sequence). The CDR3 is CASSLGIGQAHNSPLHF. DNA for the CDR3: TGTGCCAGCAGTTTAGGTATAGGACAGGCGCACAATTCACCCCTCCACTTT.

This chain connects TRBV15 to TRBJ2-1; no definite D call. Per the germline V gene, CDR1 is LNHNV and CDR2 is YYDKDF (reference sequence). The CDR3 has 13 residues. Trimming took off 0 bases at V and 7 bases at J, with 7 bases between the two ends. The CDR3 spells CATSRELKNEQFF. The CDR3 region has the DNA TGTGCCACCAGCAGAGAACTTAAGAATGAGCAGTTCTTC.

The rearrangement joins TRBV19 to TRBJ1-2; 11 nucleotides align to TRBD1. The J segment lost 7 bases and the V segment lost 5 bases, leaving 6 bases of the junction unmatched. The length of the CDR3 is 14 residues. Germline lookup yields CDR1 LNHDA and CDR2 SQIVND (reference sequence). CDR3 protein: CASSSGTGGSGYTF. DNA of the CDR3: TGTGCCAGTAGTTCCGGGACAGGGGGGTCTGGCTACACCTTC.

The chain combines TRBV28 with TRBJ2-7, with 9 bases aligning to TRBD1. Per germline, CDR1 MDHEN and CDR2 SYDVKM. The CDR3 length is 16 residues. V was clipped by 7 bases and J by 4 bases; unmatched bases: 14. CDR3 in DNA: TGTGCCAGCACCCCCGGGGGGACAGGGAGGTGGTACGAGCAGTACTTC. It is translated as CASTPGGTGRWYEQYF.

The chain is built from TRBV10-3 and TRBJ2-2; TRBD1 agrees at 7 bases. CDR3 length equals 15 residues. V shed 4 bases, J shed 7 bases, and the junction held 9 bases outside the gene matches. Germline loops: CDR1 ENHRY, CDR2 SYGVKD. CDR3 in amino acids: CAISARKGANGELFF. In DNA, the CDR3 is TGTGCCATCAGTGCCCGGAAGGGGGCGAACGGGGAGCTGTTTTTT.

The chain combines TRBV5-1 with TRBJ2-3, with 8 bases that match TRBD1. J lost 4 bases, V lost 5 bases, and 6 bases had no gene match. CDR3 length: 14 amino acids. The germline V gene encodes CDR1 SGHRS and CDR2 YFSETQ. The CDR3 loop reads CASSVQGAPDTQYF. Written as DNA, the CDR3 is TGCGCCAGCAGTGTCCAGGGGGCACCAGATACGCAGTATTTT.